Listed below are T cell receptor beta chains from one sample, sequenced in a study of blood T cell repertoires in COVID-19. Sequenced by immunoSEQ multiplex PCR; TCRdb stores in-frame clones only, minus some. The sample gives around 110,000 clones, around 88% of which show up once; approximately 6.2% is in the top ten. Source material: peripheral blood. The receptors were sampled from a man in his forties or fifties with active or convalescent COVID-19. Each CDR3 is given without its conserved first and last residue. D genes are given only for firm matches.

ASSIGQNTGELF	.	TRBV19
ASRSGNQETQY	TRBD2	TRBV2
ASSESDHPDYKQF	.	TRBV25-1
ASGLPGQFNQPQH	TRBD1	TRBV28
ASSEAEGEGEKLF	.	TRBV2
SASRTGQETQY	TRBD1	TRBV20-1
ASSSQGASEKLF	TRBD1	TRBV5-4
ASSATFRTQY	.	TRBV2
ASSQDLRGPFVSSLRTDTQY	.	TRBV4-3
ASSQGYGDYEQY	.	TRBV3-1/TRBV3-2
ASSYVAHGRYT	.	TRBV6-5
ASSLGAGFPYEQY	TRBD2	TRBV13
ASSIGASLTDTQY	.	TRBV19
ASSPVGINNEQF	.	TRBV6-5
ASSPYGQGAGNTEAF	TRBD1	TRBV6-6
ALLAGAYEQY	TRBD2	TRBV30
ATVHEGVSYNEQF	.	TRBV19
ASSDRGQETQY	.	TRBV6-1
ASSREGDTEAF	.	TRBV18
ASSEAGGSYNEQF	.	TRBV6-1
ASRPIDSTSYNEQF	.	TRBV23-1
ASRQGKGETQY	.	TRBV6-5
AISNPRGPGNEQF	TRBD1	TRBV10-3
ASSPRTGSGELF	TRBD1	TRBV19
ASSRNFGGQETQY	.	TRBV7-8
ASTLADGHSYEQY	.	TRBV28
ASSRQGLF	TRBD1	TRBV10-2
ASSLDRSNEKLF	.	TRBV7-2
SASWARGQETQY	TRBD1	TRBV20-1
ASSQRERDQPQH	.	TRBV6-5
ASLTSGRGETQY	TRBD2	TRBV6-5
ASRLKQGNTGELF	.	TRBV5-8
ASSDSTDTGELF	.	TRBV7-9
SASAGFGNTIY	.	TRBV20-1
ASSPTGITEAF	.	TRBV19
ASSLAGQFEAF	.	TRBV7-9
ASSDLTRRGNEQF	.	TRBV25-1
ASSLGSVNTEAF	.	TRBV7-8
ASSLRGGPYEQY	.	TRBV11-2
ASSLWGGTGIQPQH	TRBD1	TRBV7-2
ANRPRGCRDRVLPRWMNTEAF	TRBD1	TRBV3-1/TRBV3-2
ASSYPSGRARNEQY	TRBD2	TRBV6-2/TRBV6-3